The entry that follows covers one T cell receptor (beta chain) sequence. The table came from immunoSEQ multiplex PCR; TCRdb's copy has only in-frame clones and leaves some out. The table lists about 150,000 clones, over 85% of them singletons. Germline-derived CDR1 and CDR2 are LGHNT and FRNRAP. Trimming at V came to 7 bases and at J to 3 bases, leaving 3 bases not matched to a gene. The CDR3 runs to 13 residues. The data originate from a study of control samples from healthy donors and cancer patients. Sequenced input: blood. The receptor was isolated from a young man in good health. The chain employs TRBV12-5 and TRBJ2-1; 7 nucleotides line up with TRBD2. The CDR3 protein is CASASSGYNEQFF. The CDR3 nucleotides are TGTGCTAGTGCCTCTAGCGGCTACAATGAGCAGTTCTTC. The variable domain in full, completed from reference TRBV12-5 and TRBJ2-1, reads DARVTQTPRHKVTEMGQEVTMRCQPILGHNTVFWYRQTMMQGLELLAYFRNRAPLDDSGMPKDRFSAEMPDATLATLKIQPSEPRDSAVYFCASASSGYNEQFFGPGTRLTVL.